Below, one T cell receptor beta chain is given with its context. Its antigen is currently unknown. The source of the sample is a study of shared clonotypes between healthy human individuals. Points from the study as a whole: Apart from blood, nothing was sampled; tissue repertoires likely differ. It was anticipated that sequencing depth would influence how many clonotypes donors shared.

Bulk PBMC genomic DNA spanned ten immunoSEQ deep plates. The assay was immunoSEQ multiplex PCR, and TCRdb's table has in-frame clones only and misses some. The sample records approximately 460,000 clones, approximately 80% being singletons. The CDR3 sequence is 15 residues long. V gave up 0 bases and J gave up 1 base; unmatched junction bases: 0. Germline lookup yields CDR1 MNHEY and CDR2 SMNVEV (reference sequence). The sequence derives from a woman aged 35 to 49 in good health. Some clones in this sample may be carry-over from other donors' samples. Sequenced material: PBMCs. This chain uses TRBV27 with TRBJ1-5; 7 nucleotides match TRBD1. The CDR3 sequence: CASSLSTGSNQPQHF. As DNA, the CDR3 is TGTGCCAGCAGTTTATCGACAGGGAGCAATCAGCCCCAGCATTTT.